One T cell receptor (beta chain) is described in this entry. Its antigen is not known. This table comes from immunoSEQ multiplex PCR, and its TCRdb copy is limited to in-frame clones, with some not included. The sample holds about 250,000 clones, approximately 84% seen once. The data are from a study of cytomegalovirus exposure and HLA in healthy donors. Overall study results and limits: The classifier reportedly diagnosed cytomegalovirus status with high sensitivity and specificity.

From germline, CDR1 is DFQATT and CDR2 SNEGSKA (reference sequence). The CDR3 spans 11 residues. The germline V and J ends were trimmed by 2 bases and 7 bases, with 7 bases remaining between them. Among the 100 to 150 subjects of the validation cohort, separate from the 666-subject first cohort, were the donors. The sequenced sample was PBMCs. The TCR was taken from a man younger than 35 in good health and CMV-seropositive. This chain joins TRBV20-1 and TRBJ2-3; D is unclear. The CDR3 coding sequence is TGCAGTGCTAGAATGGGGTATACGCAGTATTTT. Protein: CSARMGYTQYF.